This T cell receptor (beta chain) came from a study of identical twins. Study-wide results and limits: Reduced insertions were recorded for abundant cord blood beta clonotypes, with no such pattern in memory repertoires. Researchers caution that invariant MAIT and iNKT cells could partly confound zero-insertion analyses.

Germline assignment: CDR1 SGHRS and CDR2 YFSETQ. With V trimmed by 5 bases and J by 0 bases, 6 bases remained unmatched. The CDR3 totals 16 residues. In regard to this clonotype: The target antigen is unknown.

From the 5' RACE reads, TCRdb called clonotypes with MiXCR, one entry per CDR3 protein. The sample yields approximately 600,000 distinct CDR3 sequences, roughly 6.6% seen once. This same sample was also taken into another study, of yellow fever vaccine responses in identical twins.

Sequenced material: PBMCs. This clonotype originated in a woman aged 18-30 years in good health. V usage is TRBV5-1 and J usage is TRBJ1-1; 11 bases map to TRBD1. This CDR3 is CASSLRTGGLNTEAFF. The CDR3 DNA reads TGCGCCAGCAGTCTGAGGACAGGGGGCTTGAACACTGAAGCTTTCTTT.